These T cell receptor beta chains were read from a single sample in a study of T-cell memory formation after mild COVID-19. TCRdb used MiXCR to reprocess the 5' RACE reads, holding one entry per CDR3 protein. This sample has about 350,000 distinct CDR3 sequences; 12% to 15% occur once, and the top ten carry roughly 20%. The source material was PBMCs or a T cell subset sorted from them (not recorded which). These receptors all stem from a young man who had mild COVID-19 (a few samples of this study predate the infection). Cell type and time point are not known. Each CDR3 is given with its conserved first and last residue. The order of the fields is V gene, CDR3 protein.

TRBV15 CATSREWYRRGEDETQYF
TRBV28 CASSPSEGEGTDTQYF
TRBV9 CASFIRGSPLHF
TRBV4-3 CASSQDPTSLWETQYF
TRBV6-2/TRBV6-3 CASSYRGLGTGELFF
TRBV2 CASRDETGRNTEAFF
TRBV4-2 CASSPGTSGIIYF
TRBV28 CASSPRTRTRTDTQYF
TRBV21-1 CASSRGPNQPQHF
TRBV20-1 CSARRGANYGYTF
TRBV27 CASSFRDRVNNEQFF
TRBV5-5 CASSSRGGNSPLHF
TRBV6-5 CASRRGGLGNQPQHF
TRBV20-1 CSAPLGTLGRVYEQYF
TRBV4-2 CASSQGGGGAGDEQFF
TRBV5-1 CASSPGLDTEAFF
TRBV6-6 CASSQPGGVTDTQYF
TRBV6-5 CASSPWRGEQFF
TRBV24-1 CATSVLANEQFF
TRBV2 CASSAGTIDGTRDNEQFF
TRBV4-3 CASSYRDFSTDTQYF
TRBV18 CASSPIRSSYNSPLHF
TRBV28 CASSSTGTHSTDTQYF